The present TCR beta chain was sequenced within a study of blood T cell repertoires in COVID-19 (dated by TCRdb to 2018 to 2021). For the study in its entirety: Collaborator samples came from the United States, Italy and Spain and covered acute and convalescent phases of COVID-19. The material from the prospective study consisted of cDNA or gDNA derived from T cells, B-cell-depleted T cells, or PBMCs. The dataset comprised deeply sampled blood TCRbeta repertoires from subjects exposed to, actively infected with, or recovered from COVID-19. The repertoires were released in a freely available public database meant as a resource for research on the immune response to SARS-CoV-2. Samples were obtained from the ongoing ImmuneRACE study (first 160 participants) and from 1,254 subjects provided by 6 global collaborators. Nearly every sample came with metadata listing a de-identified subject ID, COVID-19 status, age in years and sex. HLA class I and class II types, where available, came from metadata supplied by the sample provider rather than from assay-based typing.

Whole blood was collected in K2EDTA tubes by collaborating institutions according to the institutions' own protocols. For TCRbeta analysis, collaborators shipped samples as frozen whole blood, isolated PBMCs, or DNA extracted from either of those sample types. Beyond this particular receptor, the publication reports: How much clinical and demographic metadata was included differed by source and by participant, and the metadata was provided uncurated.

For this chain, trimming is 8 bases at the V end and 0 bases at the J end, and the number of junction bases without a gene match is 1. Taken from cysteine to phenylalanine, the CDR3 has 14 residues. Only CDR3 DNA is held: 42 bases, read in frame from base 1. The germline V gene sets CDR1 to SGHTA and CDR2 to FQGNSA. TCRbeta CDR3 regions were amplified from genomic DNA by means of the immunoSEQ Assay, a bias-controlled multiplex PCR. As for the authors' bioinformatics: Nucleated cell counts per sample were estimated from amplification of reference gene primers within the assay. Sequence reads were collapsed and filtered to measure the absolute abundance of every unique TCRbeta CDR3 rearrangement. For each sample, productive Simpson clonality was calculated by taking the square root of Simpson's diversity index across productive rearrangements. In its TCRdb copy, this immuneACCESS table keeps in-frame sequences only and misses some clones. Where compared with another copy, unresolved V genes explain less than half of these, and the others have no known cause. For V, J and clone size, that table is used; D and trimming come from the DNA. This sample has fewer than 90,000 clones in its table, and approximately 90% of those were observed once. About 0.51% of the sample lies in the top ten.

To note about this clone: Its antigen is currently not known. Qualities for individual bases were not recorded, and no much larger clone is one base off.

The sequenced sample consisted of peripheral blood. This receptor was identified in a man aged 55-75 years with acute or convalescent COVID-19. The V gene is TRBV7-2 and the J gene is TRBJ2-3, with 11 central nucleotides matching TRBD2. The sequenced DNA is TGTGCCAGCCGACTAGCGGGAAGCACAGATACGCAGTATTTT. Translated, it gives CASRLAGSTDTQYF.